This T cell receptor (beta chain) appears in the sequencing data of a study of T cells in Graves' hyperthyroidism and ophthalmopathy. Whole-study findings and limits: The model anticipated ophthalmopathy a median around six months pre-onset.

There are 13 residues in the CDR3. Trimming cost V 6 bases and J 10 bases, with 16 bases left between them. The germline V gene has CDR1 MDHEN and CDR2 SYDVKM. Amplification of TCR beta CDR3 regions used RNA as the template. The study used the HTBI primer set for a first-round RT-PCR of the TCR CDR3. MiXCR, run by TCRdb on the multiplex PCR reads, gives a single entry per CDR3 protein. The sample lists 370,000 or so distinct CDR3 sequences; approximately 15% were seen once. Clinical symptoms, serum thyroxine and TRAb, thyroid ultrasound and orbital computed tomography together formed the diagnostic basis. First hyperthyroidism diagnosis is when the blood sample was obtained, before any ophthalmopathy symptoms. This clonotype has only a few counts. The antigen remains undetermined.

Specimen: blood. The chain has TRBV28 and TRBJ1-5; no clear D gene. The sequence was obtained from a man in his thirties or forties with Graves' hyperthyroidism that later progressed to Graves' ophthalmopathy. CDR3 DNA sequence: TGTGCCAGCAGCTCGGACCGGGGTTTTCCCCAGCATTTT. The encoded protein is CASSSDRGFPQHF.